This T cell receptor (beta chain) was sequenced in a study of blood T cell repertoires in COVID-19. Overall study: Samples came from the United States, Italy and Spain, spanning acute and convalescent COVID-19. Sample material is recorded as cDNA or gDNA derived from T cells, B-cell-depleted T cells, or PBMCs.

Per the original data handling: Amplifying reference gene primers gave estimates of nucleated cell counts. Assay used: immunoSEQ multiplex PCR; TCRdb lists only in-frame clones, some missing. That table is the source of V, J and clone size, and D and trimming were worked out from the DNA. The repertoire holds roughly 100,000 clones, with roughly 85% as singletons. This receptor was obtained from a human donor in a cohort sampled during active COVID-19. Sequencing input: peripheral blood.

As DNA, the CDR3 is TGCGCCAGCAGCTTAGACGCAGGGGGGCAGCCCCAGCATTTT. It translates to CASSLDAGGQPQHF. The rearrangement joins TRBV5-1 to TRBJ1-5, with 7 bases identical to TRBD1. J was trimmed by 7 bases and V by 2 bases; bases with no gene match: 6. Looked up from germline, CDR1 is SGHRS and CDR2 is YFSETQ. The CDR3 is 14 residues long.